One sample yielded the 20 T cell receptor beta chains listed below, sequenced in a study of technical replicates of blood from a few donors. The repertoire was sequenced with immunoSEQ multiplex PCR; TCRdb's copy has only in-frame clones and lacks some. Of more than 50,000 clones listed, roughly 89% are singletons. The material sequenced was PBMCs. Receptor source: a human donor in good health. Some clones in this sample may be carry-over from other donors' samples.

The chain links TRBV7-6 to TRBJ2-1; a possible D gene is TRBD2 (5 bases). V lost 5 bases and J 0 bases, leaving 11 bases between the germline ends. The CDR3 covers 15 residues. CDR1 and CDR2 from the germline V gene are SGHVS and FNYEAQ. The CDR3 spells CASSPDRGSYNEQFF. Written as DNA, the CDR3 is TGTGCCAGCAGCCCTGATCGGGGCTCCTACAATGAGCAGTTCTTC.

The chain is built from TRBV19 and TRBJ1-2; no clear D. This CDR3 has 14 residues. Germline assignment: CDR1 LNHDA and CDR2 SQIVND (reference sequence). Trimming removed 3 bases from V and 5 bases from J, with 13 bases in between. CDR3 region: CASSMYSGSYGYTF. CDR3 nucleotides: TGTGCCAGTAGTATGTATTCGGGAAGTTATGGCTACACCTTC.

This chain links TRBV7-9 with TRBJ2-7, with 9 bases aligning to TRBD2. Losses at the gene ends were 1 base for V and 2 bases for J; bases not matched to a gene: 6. From germline, CDR1 is SEHNR and CDR2 FQNEAQ (reference sequence). The CDR3 has 16 amino acids. CDR3 nucleotides: TGTGCCAGCAGCTTAGGAGGTAGCGGGGGCACCTACGAGCAGTACTTC. Translating it yields CASSLGGSGGTYEQYF.

As DNA, the CDR3 is TGTGCCAGCTCACCCAGATCAGCGGGAGATTTTAATGAGCAGTTCTTC. It specifies CASSPRSAGDFNEQFF. V and J are TRBV18 and TRBJ2-1; 8 bases align to TRBD2. Unmatched junction bases numbered 11, after V lost 3 bases and J lost 7 bases. The CDR3 runs to 16 residues. CDR1 is KGHSH and CDR2 is LQKENI in the germline V gene. Variable domain in full (rest from reference TRBV18 and TRBJ2-1): NAGVMQNPRHLVRRRGQEARLRCSPMKGHSHVYWYRQLPEEGLKFMVYLQKENIIDESGMPKERFSAEFPKEGPSILRIQQVVRGDSAAYFCASSPRSAGDFNEQFFGPGTRLTVL.

This chain links TRBV14 with TRBJ1-2; D unresolved. Germline assignment: CDR1 SGHDN and CDR2 FVKESK. V lost 4 bases and J lost 8, with 20 bases in between. The CDR3 has 15 residues. As DNA, the CDR3 is TGTGCCAGCAGCCCGCGGGCAACAAAACGGGGAGGCTACACCTTC. Residues: CASSPRATKRGGYTF.

The chain uses TRBV5-6 and TRBJ1-1, with D tentatively TRBD1 (6 bases). Germline loops: CDR1 SGHDT, CDR2 YYEEEE. CDR3 length equals 16 residues. Trimming left V 2 bases short and J 0 bases short, with 14 bases between. CDR3 amino acids: CASSLQTGKMNTEAFF. The CDR3 region has the DNA TGTGCCAGCAGCTTACAGACAGGAAAAATGAACACTGAAGCTTTCTTT.

This clone was seen just once. This chain connects TRBV5-6 to TRBJ2-7, with D hard to call. V was clipped by 3 bases and J by 1 base, with 5 bases between them. This CDR3 region has 12 residues. The germline CDR1 and CDR2 sequences are SGHDT and YYEEEE. CDR3 sequence reads: CASSSTSYEQYF. Here the CDR3 DNA reads TGTGCCAGCAGCTCCACATCCTACGAGCAGTACTTC.

The V gene is TRBV7-6, the J gene TRBJ1-2, with a tentative D call TRBD1 (5 bases). Germline V gene sequence: CDR1 SGHVS, CDR2 FNYEAQ. Trimming left V 7 bases short and J 7 bases short, with 22 bases between. CDR3 length: 15 amino acids. CDR3 bases: TGTGCCAGCACCTATGGAGCCCTTCTTGGGGCTGGCTACACCTTC. It encodes CASTYGALLGAGYTF.

The genes are TRBV18 and TRBJ2-5; 9 nucleotides align to TRBD1. The CDR3 has 15 amino acids. Losses at the gene ends were 2 bases for V and 1 base for J; bases not matched to a gene: 2. CDR1 and CDR2 from the germline V gene are KGHSH and LQKENI. CDR3 residues: CASSPRTGVQETQYF. The DNA of the CDR3 is TGTGCCAGCTCACCAAGGACAGGGGTCCAAGAGACCCAGTACTTC. Looking up the rest from reference TRBV18 and TRBJ2-5 gives the full variable domain: NAGVMQNPRHLVRRRGQEARLRCSPMKGHSHVYWYRQLPEEGLKFMVYLQKENIIDESGMPKERFSAEFPKEGPSILRIQQVVRGDSAAYFCASSPRTGVQETQYFGPGTRLLVL.

This rearrangement joins TRBV7-9 to TRBJ1-2, with 7 bases that match TRBD1. The CDR3 has 16 residues. The junction had 10 bases not matched to a gene; V was cut back by 6 bases and J by 0 bases. Germline V gene sequence: CDR1 SEHNR, CDR2 FQNEAQ (reference sequence). The CDR3 region is CASRPRQGLANYGYTF. In DNA, the CDR3 is TGTGCCAGCAGACCAAGACAGGGACTAGCTAACTATGGCTACACCTTC.

V gene TRBV29-1 combines with J gene TRBJ2-7; possible D gene TRBD1, 5 bases. This CDR3 comprises 13 residues. The germline gives CDR1 SQVTM, CDR2 ANQGSEA. The ends were cut back, 5 bases at V and 0 bases at J, with 11 bases in the middle. The CDR3 loop is CSVRADNSYEQYF. The CDR3 bases are TGCAGCGTTCGTGCGGACAACTCCTACGAGCAGTACTTC.

The genes are TRBV6-5 and TRBJ1-6; weak D call: TRBD1 (6 bases). The CDR3 sequence is 15 residues long. V lost 2 bases and J 4 bases, leaving 9 bases between the germline ends. Germline assignment: CDR1 MNHEY and CDR2 SVGAGI. The CDR3, as DNA: TGTGCCAGCAGTTACACCGGACAGTATAATTCACCCCTCCACTTT. Protein product: CASSYTGQYNSPLHF.

This clone was counted a few times. V and J are TRBV5-5 and TRBJ2-7; possibly TRBD1 for D (6 bases). V shed 2 bases and J shed 2 bases, with 11 bases lying between them. CDR3 length: 14 amino acids. The germline V gene has CDR1 SGHKS and CDR2 YYEKEE (reference sequence). The CDR3 DNA reads TGTGCCAGCAGCTTCCGGACAGAACCCTACGAGCAGTACTTC. It codes for CASSFRTEPYEQYF.

The genes are TRBV6-6 and TRBJ2-1; D ambiguous. CDR1 MNHNY and CDR2 SVGAGI come from the germline V gene (reference sequence). CDR3 size: 14 residues. Trimming stripped 0 bases from V and 6 bases from J, with 9 bases between. The CDR3 nucleotides are TGTGCCAGCAGTTACTCCCCTGGAGTCAATGAGCAGTTCTTC. Translated: CASSYSPGVNEQFF.

This clone was detected a few times. This chain connects TRBV15 to TRBJ2-7; 8 positions agree with TRBD1. The germline V gene has CDR1 LNHNV and CDR2 YYDKDF (reference sequence). The V gene end was trimmed by 0 bases and the J gene end by 3 bases; junction bases not matched to a gene: 4. The CDR3 length is 15 residues. CDR3 sequence reads: CATSRDRTGIYEQYF. The DNA for the CDR3 is TGTGCCACCAGCAGAGATAGGACAGGGATCTACGAGCAGTACTTC.

The V and J genes are TRBV7-9 and TRBJ2-1; 12 positions match TRBD2. V was clipped by 7 bases and J by 8 bases; unmatched bases: 6. The germline V gene encodes CDR1 SEHNR and CDR2 FQNEAQ (reference sequence). The CDR3 consists of 14 residues. CDR3 sequence (DNA): TGTGCCAGCAAAAGGACTAGCGGGAATGATGAGCAGTTCTTC. The encoded protein is CASKRTSGNDEQFF. Supplemented by reference TRBV7-9 and TRBJ2-1, the full variable domain reads DTGVSQNPRHKITKRGQNVTFRCDPISEHNRLYWYRQTLGQGPEFLTYFQNEAQLEKSRLLSDRFSAERPKGSFSTLEIQRTEQGDSAMYLCASKRTSGNDEQFFGPGTRLTVL.

The CDR3 here is CASRAENNSPLHF. CDR3 DNA sequence: TGTGCCAGCAGAGCGGAGAACAATTCACCCCTCCACTTT. The genes are TRBV4-2 and TRBJ1-6; D uncertain. The CDR3 runs 13 residues. The germline V gene has CDR1 LGHNA and CDR2 YNFKEQ. V gave up 6 bases and J gave up 7 bases, with 10 bases separating them.

The V gene is TRBV6-4, the J gene TRBJ1-4, with D possibly being TRBD1 (5 bases). Germline values: CDR1 MRHNA, CDR2 SNTAGT. Between the trimmed V and J ends, which lost 9 bases and 7 bases, there was a span of 12 bases. CDR3 length: 12 amino acids. The DNA of the CDR3 is TGTGCCAGTGGGGCTCTCGGTGAAAAACTGTTTTTT. This codes for CASGALGEKLFF.

The sample holds one count of this clone. The V call is TRBV7-2, the J call TRBJ1-6, with a possible D match to TRBD1 (5 bases). The germline V gene encodes CDR1 SGHTA and CDR2 FQGNSA. There are 16 residues in the CDR3. V was clipped by 0 bases and J by 7 bases, with 13 bases between them. CDR3 nucleotides: TGTGCCAGCAGCTTAGCAGGGGTAGGCATCAATTCACCCCTCCACTTT. It specifies CASSLAGVGINSPLHF.

This chain uses TRBV6-4 with TRBJ2-7; unclear D gene. This CDR3 contains 16 residues. Germline V CDR1 and CDR2: MRHNA, SNTAGT. The V and J ends lost 0 bases and 1 base respectively, with 13 bases between them. This chain's CDR3 is CASSDSNSLKSYEQYF. The CDR3 coding sequence is TGTGCCAGCAGTGACTCTAACTCCCTCAAGTCCTACGAGCAGTACTTC.